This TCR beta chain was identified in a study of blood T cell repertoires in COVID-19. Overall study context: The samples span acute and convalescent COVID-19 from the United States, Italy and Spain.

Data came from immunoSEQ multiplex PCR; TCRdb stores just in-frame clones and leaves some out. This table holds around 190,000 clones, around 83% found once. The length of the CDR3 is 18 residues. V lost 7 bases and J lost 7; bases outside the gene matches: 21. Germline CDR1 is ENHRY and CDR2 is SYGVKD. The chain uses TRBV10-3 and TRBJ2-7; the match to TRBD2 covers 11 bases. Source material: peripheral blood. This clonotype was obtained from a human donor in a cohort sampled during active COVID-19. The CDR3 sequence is CAITLDRVLAGGPGEQYF. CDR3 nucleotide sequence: TGTGCCATCACCTTAGACAGGGTATTAGCGGGAGGGCCGGGGGAGCAGTACTTC.